These T cell receptor beta chains were read from a single sample in a study of T cells in Graves' hyperthyroidism and ophthalmopathy. TCRdb redid the calling of the multiplex PCR reads with MiXCR, one entry per CDR3 protein. The repertoire holds more than 300,000 distinct CDR3 sequences, with more than 11% as singletons. Sequencing was done on a sample of blood. These receptors were collected from a woman in her twenties or thirties with Graves' hyperthyroidism. The CDR3 runs from the conserved cysteine through the conserved F or W. The D gene is left open where the match is weak. Only part of the rows carry a size: once, few, many, or a class if the clone is expanded.

TRBV10-3	TRBD1	few	TRBJ1-2	12	TGTGCCACCGCAGGGGGGTACTATGGCTACACCTTC	CATAGGYYGYTF
TRBV6-1	-	few	TRBJ2-7	17	TGTGCCAGCAGTGAAGCGCTTCCCGGGGGGCTTCACTACGAGCAGTACTTC	CASSEALPGGLHYEQYF
TRBV28	-	many	TRBJ2-2	14	TGTGCCAGCAGTTCCCCGGTCCCCACCGGGGAGCTGTTTTTT	CASSSPVPTGELFF
TRBV5-1	TRBD1	few	TRBJ1-2	16	TGCGCCAGCAGCTTGGGGCCAGGGGGGAATAACTATGGCTACACCTTC	CASSLGPGGNNYGYTF
TRBV12-3/TRBV12-4	-	few	TRBJ1-3	15	TGTGCCAGCACCTCCGGGAGTATGGGGGGAAACACCATATATTTT	CASTSGSMGGNTIYF
TRBV12-3/TRBV12-4	-	many	TRBJ2-1	12	TGTGCCAGCAGTTTTAGTAGGGATGAGCAGTTCTTC	CASSFSRDEQFF
TRBV27	TRBD2	-	TRBJ2-1	15	TGTGCCAGCAGTTTAAACGGGAGGGGACGCAATGAGCAGTTCTTC	CASSLNGRGRNEQFF
TRBV9	-	few	TRBJ2-1	13	TGTGCCAGCAGCAAAAATACTTTGAATGAGCAGTTCTTC	CASSKNTLNEQFF
TRBV5-6	TRBD2	-	TRBJ2-1	13	TGTGCCAACAGCCCGAGACTAGCGGGGGAGCAGTTCTTC	CANSPRLAGEQFF
TRBV10-2	-	few	TRBJ2-1	15	TGCGCCAGCAGAGAGTCAGGAACCCCCTACAATGAGCAGTTCTTC	CASRESGTPYNEQFF
TRBV20-1	TRBD1	-	TRBJ1-3	17	TGCAGTGCTAAGAGACAACCGGGACAGGATACTGGAAACACCATATATTTT	CSAKRQPGQDTGNTIYF
TRBV27	-	many	TRBJ1-1	14	TGTGCCAGCACCGAACAGGGTTTTGACACTGAAGCTTTCTTT	CASTEQGFDTEAFF
TRBV28	-	many	TRBJ2-7	12	TGTGCCATCCGTGGCGGATCCTACGAGCAGTACTTC	CAIRGGSYEQYF
TRBV20-1	TRBD1	-	TRBJ1-2	12	TGCAGTGCGACAGGGGGGCAGGTTGGCTACACCTTC	CSATGGQVGYTF
TRBV30	TRBD1	-	TRBJ1-1	11	TGTGCCTGGGACGGGACAGGGAGGGCTTTCTTT	CAWDGTGRAFF
TRBV12-3/TRBV12-4	-	few	TRBJ2-3	13	TGTGCCAGCAGTTTCGGCAGTGGGCGTACGCAGTATTTT	CASSFGSGRTQYF
TRBV9	-	few	TRBJ2-7	12	TGTGCCAGCAGCGGGGGTTTCGGCGAGCAGTACTTC	CASSGGFGEQYF
TRBV2	-	-	TRBJ2-7	15	TGTGCCAGCACCGGCAGCTGGTCAGACACATACGAGCAGTACTTC	CASTGSWSDTYEQYF
TRBV6-5	TRBD2	few	TRBJ2-7	14	TGTGCCAGCAGTTACAAGCGGGATAGAGTCGAGCAGTACTTC	CASSYKRDRVEQYF
TRBV6-2/TRBV6-3	TRBD2	few	TRBJ2-7	17	TGTGCCAGCAGTCATGGGCAGAGACGGGGGGAGTCCTACGAGCAGTACTTC	CASSHGQRRGESYEQYF
TRBV10-2	TRBD2	many	TRBJ2-7	13	TGCGCCAGCAAGGCGGGAGATGGTTACGAGCAGTACTTC	CASKAGDGYEQYF
TRBV10-3	-	few	TRBJ2-4	16	TGTGCCATCAGTGAAGAACAGGGTCTAGCCAAAAACATTCAGTACTTC	CAISEEQGLAKNIQYF
TRBV20-1	-	-	TRBJ2-7	11	TGCAGTGCCAGGGGTAATTACGAGCAGTACTTC	CSARGNYEQYF
TRBV4-1	-	once	TRBJ1-6	13	TGCGCCAGCAGCCAAGACGCCGCCGCACCCCTCCACTTT	CASSQDAAAPLHF
TRBV9	-	few	TRBJ2-7	15	TGTGCCAGCAGCGTAGAGCCGACAGGCCTCTACGAGCAGTACTTC	CASSVEPTGLYEQYF
TRBV5-4	TRBD2	-	TRBJ2-1	15	TGTGCCAGCAGTCTTTACACGGGAGGTCGCAATGAGCAGTTCTTC	CASSLYTGGRNEQFF
TRBV7-9	TRBD2	-	TRBJ2-7	14	TGTGCCAGCAGCGCAACTAGCGGGAACTACGAGCAGTACTTC	CASSATSGNYEQYF